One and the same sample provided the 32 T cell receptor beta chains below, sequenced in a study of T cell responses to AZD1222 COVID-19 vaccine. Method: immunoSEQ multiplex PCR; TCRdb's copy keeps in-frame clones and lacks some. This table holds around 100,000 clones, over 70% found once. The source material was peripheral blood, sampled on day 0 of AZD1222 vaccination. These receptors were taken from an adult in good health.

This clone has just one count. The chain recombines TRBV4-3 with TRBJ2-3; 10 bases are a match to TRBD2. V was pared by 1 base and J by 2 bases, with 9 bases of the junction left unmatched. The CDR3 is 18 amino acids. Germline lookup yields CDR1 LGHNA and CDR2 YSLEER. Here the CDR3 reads CASSQVGPSGGITDTQYF. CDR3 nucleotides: TGCGCCAGCAGCCAAGTTGGCCCTAGCGGGGGTATCACAGATACGCAGTATTTT.

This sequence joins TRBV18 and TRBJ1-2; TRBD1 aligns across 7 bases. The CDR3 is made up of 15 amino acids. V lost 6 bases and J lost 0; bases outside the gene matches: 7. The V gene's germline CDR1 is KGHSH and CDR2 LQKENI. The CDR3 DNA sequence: TGTGCCAGCTCCCAAACCGACAGGGCTAACTATGGCTACACCTTC. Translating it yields CASSQTDRANYGYTF.

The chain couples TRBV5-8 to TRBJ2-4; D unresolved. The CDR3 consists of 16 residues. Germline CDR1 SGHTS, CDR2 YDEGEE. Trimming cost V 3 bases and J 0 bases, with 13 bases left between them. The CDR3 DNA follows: TGTGCCAGCAGCTCCCCACGATCGTTAGCCAAAAACATTCAGTACTTC. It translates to CASSSPRSLAKNIQYF.

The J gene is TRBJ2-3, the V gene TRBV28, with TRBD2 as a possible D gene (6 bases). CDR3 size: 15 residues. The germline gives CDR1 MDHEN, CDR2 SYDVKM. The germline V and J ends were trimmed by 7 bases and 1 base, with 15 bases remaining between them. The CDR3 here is CASTLAGTGTDTQYF. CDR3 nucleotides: TGTGCCAGCACCCTCGCCGGGACTGGCACAGATACGCAGTATTTT.

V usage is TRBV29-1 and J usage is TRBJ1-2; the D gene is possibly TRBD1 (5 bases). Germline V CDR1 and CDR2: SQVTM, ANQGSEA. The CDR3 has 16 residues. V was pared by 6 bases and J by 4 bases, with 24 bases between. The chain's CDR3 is CSVPRGGRDPLYGYTF. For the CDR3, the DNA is TGCAGCGTCCCCCGGGGGGGTCGGGACCCTCTCTATGGCTACACCTTC.

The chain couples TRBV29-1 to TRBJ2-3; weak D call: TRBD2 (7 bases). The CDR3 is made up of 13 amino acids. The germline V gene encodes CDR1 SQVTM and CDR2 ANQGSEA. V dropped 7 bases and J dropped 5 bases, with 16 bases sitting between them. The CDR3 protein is CSARGAGVDTQYF. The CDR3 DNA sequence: TGCAGCGCCCGGGGGGCGGGGGTAGATACGCAGTATTTT.

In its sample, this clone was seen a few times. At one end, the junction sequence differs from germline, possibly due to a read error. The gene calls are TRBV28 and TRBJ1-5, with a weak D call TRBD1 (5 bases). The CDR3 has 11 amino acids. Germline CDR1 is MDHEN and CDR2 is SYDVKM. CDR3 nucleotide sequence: TGTGCCAGCAGTCACCGGGACGGGGAGAGTTTT. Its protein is CASSHRDGESF.

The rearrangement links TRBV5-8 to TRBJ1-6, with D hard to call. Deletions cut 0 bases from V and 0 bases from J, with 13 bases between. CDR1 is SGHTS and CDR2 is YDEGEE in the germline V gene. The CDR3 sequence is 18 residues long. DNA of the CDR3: TGTGCCAGCAGCTTGGAAGGAACAGCCCTCTCCTATAATTCACCCCTCCACTTT. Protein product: CASSLEGTALSYNSPLHF.

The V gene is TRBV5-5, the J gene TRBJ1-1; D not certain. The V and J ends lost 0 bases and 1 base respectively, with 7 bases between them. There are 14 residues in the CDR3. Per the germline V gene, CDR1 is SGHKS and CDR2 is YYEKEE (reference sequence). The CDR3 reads CASSLVWGNTEAFF. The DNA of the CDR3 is TGTGCCAGCAGCTTGGTGTGGGGGAACACTGAAGCTTTCTTT.

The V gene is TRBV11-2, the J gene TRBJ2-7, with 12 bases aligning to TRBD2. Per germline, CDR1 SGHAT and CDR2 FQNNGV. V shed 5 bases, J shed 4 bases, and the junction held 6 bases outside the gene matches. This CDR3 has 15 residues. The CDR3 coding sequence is TGTGCCAGCAGCCCCGTCGGACTAGCGGGGTACGAGCAGTACTTC. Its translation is CASSPVGLAGYEQYF.

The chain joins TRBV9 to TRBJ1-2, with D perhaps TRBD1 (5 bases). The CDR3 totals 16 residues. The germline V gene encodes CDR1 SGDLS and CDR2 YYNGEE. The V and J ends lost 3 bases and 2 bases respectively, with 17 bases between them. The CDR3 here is CASSAGPTVTNYGYTF. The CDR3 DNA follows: TGTGCCAGCAGCGCCGGCCCGACAGTTACGAACTATGGCTACACCTTC.

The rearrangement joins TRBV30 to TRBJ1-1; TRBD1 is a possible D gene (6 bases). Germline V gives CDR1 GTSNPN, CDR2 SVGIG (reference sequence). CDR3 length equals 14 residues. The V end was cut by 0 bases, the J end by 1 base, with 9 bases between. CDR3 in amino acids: CAWSVRGGNTEAFF. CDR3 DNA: TGTGCCTGGAGTGTACGAGGGGGGAACACTGAAGCTTTCTTT.

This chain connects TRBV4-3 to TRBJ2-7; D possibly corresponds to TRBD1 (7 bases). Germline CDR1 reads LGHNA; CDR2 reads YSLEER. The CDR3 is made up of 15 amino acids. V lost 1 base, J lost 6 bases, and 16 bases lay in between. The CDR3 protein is CASSQVRGQGGEQYF. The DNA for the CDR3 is TGCGCCAGCAGCCAAGTAAGGGGGCAGGGAGGCGAGCAGTACTTC.

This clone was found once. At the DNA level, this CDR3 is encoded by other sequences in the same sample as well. As DNA, the CDR3 is TGTGCCAGCAGCTTGGACAGGGCTGGAAACACCATATATTTT. As protein: CASSLDRAGNTIYF. This rearrangement joins TRBV5-4 to TRBJ1-3, with D possibly TRBD1 on 6 matching bases. Per the germline V gene, CDR1 is SGHNT and CDR2 is YYREEE (reference sequence). This CDR3 comprises 14 residues. V was cut by 0 bases and J by 2 bases, with 6 bases left in between.

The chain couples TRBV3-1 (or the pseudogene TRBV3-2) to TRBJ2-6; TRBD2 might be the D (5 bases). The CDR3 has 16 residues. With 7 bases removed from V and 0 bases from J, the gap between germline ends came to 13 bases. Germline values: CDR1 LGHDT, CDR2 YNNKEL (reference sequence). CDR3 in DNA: TGTGCCAGCACCACTAGACGGAGCTCTGGGGCCAACGTCCTGACTTTC. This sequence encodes CASTTRRSSGANVLTF.

CDR3 DNA sequence: TGTGCCAGCTCACCATGGAGGGACACTGAAGCTTTCTTT. Protein product: CASSPWRDTEAFF. The chain employs TRBV18 and TRBJ1-1; D gene ambiguous. V was trimmed by 2 bases and J by 3 bases, leaving 7 bases between them. CDR1 and CDR2 (germline): KGHSH, LQKENI. CDR3 length: 13 amino acids.

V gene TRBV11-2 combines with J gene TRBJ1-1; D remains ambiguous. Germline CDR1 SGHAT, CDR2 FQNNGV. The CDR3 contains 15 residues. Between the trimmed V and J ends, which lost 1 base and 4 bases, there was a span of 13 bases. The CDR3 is CASSLGLQVGTEAFF. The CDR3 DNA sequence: TGTGCCAGCAGCTTAGGACTTCAGGTGGGCACTGAAGCTTTCTTT.

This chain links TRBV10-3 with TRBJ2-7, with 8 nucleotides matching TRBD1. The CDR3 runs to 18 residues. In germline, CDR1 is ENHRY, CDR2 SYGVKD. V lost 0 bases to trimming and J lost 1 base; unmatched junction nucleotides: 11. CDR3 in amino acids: CAISESGRGPPNSYEQYF. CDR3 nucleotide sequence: TGTGCCATCAGTGAGTCGGGCAGGGGGCCACCTAATTCCTACGAGCAGTACTTC.

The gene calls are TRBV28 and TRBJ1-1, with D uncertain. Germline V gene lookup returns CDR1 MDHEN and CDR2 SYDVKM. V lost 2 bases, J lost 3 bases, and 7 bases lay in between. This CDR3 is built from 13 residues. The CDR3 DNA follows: TGTGCCAGCAGTTTAAAAGGCTACACTGAAGCTTTCTTT. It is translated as CASSLKGYTEAFF.

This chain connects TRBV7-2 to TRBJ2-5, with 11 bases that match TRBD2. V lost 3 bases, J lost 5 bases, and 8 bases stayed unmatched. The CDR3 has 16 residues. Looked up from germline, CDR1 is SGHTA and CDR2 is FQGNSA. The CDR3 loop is CASSFWTSGWGETQYF. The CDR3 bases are TGTGCCAGCAGCTTTTGGACTAGCGGGTGGGGGGAGACCCAGTACTTC. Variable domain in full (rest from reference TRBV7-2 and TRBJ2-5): GAGVSQSPSNKVTEKGKDVELRCDPISGHTALYWYRQSLGQGLEFLIYFQGNSAPDKSGLPSDRFSAERTGGSVSTLTIQRTQQEDSAVYLCASSFWTSGWGETQYFGPGTRLLVL.

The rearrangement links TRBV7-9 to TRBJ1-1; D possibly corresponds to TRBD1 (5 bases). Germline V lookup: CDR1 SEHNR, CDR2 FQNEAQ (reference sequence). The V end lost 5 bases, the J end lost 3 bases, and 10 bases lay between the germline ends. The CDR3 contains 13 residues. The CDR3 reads CASSQQGYTEAFF. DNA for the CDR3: TGTGCCAGCAGCCAGCAGGGTTACACTGAAGCTTTCTTT.

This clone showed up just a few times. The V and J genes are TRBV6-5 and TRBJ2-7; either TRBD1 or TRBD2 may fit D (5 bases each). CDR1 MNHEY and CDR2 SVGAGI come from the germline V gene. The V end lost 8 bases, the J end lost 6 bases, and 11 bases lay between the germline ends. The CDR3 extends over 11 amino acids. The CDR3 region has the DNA TGTGCCAGCCGGGACGGTTTCGAGCAGTACTTC. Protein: CASRDGFEQYF.

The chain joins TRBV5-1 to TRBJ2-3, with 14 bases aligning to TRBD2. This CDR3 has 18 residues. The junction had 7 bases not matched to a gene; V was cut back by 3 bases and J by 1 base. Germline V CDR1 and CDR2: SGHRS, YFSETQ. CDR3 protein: CASSSGETSGRGTDTQYF. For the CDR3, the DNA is TGCGCCAGCAGCTCTGGCGAGACTAGCGGGAGGGGCACAGATACGCAGTATTTT.

This CDR3 is CASSRGYQETQYF. In DNA, the CDR3 is TGTGCCAGCAGCCGGGGGTACCAAGAGACCCAGTACTTC. V is TRBV7-8 and J is TRBJ2-5; the D gene is possibly TRBD2 (6 bases). Germline V lookup: CDR1 SGHVS, CDR2 FQNEAQ. The CDR3 sequence is 13 residues long. The V end was cut by 5 bases, the J end by 0 bases, with 7 bases between.

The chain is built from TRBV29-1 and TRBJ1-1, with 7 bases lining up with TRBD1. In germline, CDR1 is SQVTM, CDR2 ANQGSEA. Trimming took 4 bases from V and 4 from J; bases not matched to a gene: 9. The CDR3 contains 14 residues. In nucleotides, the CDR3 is TGCAGCGTTGTTTACAGGGGAGTCAGCACTGAAGCTTTCTTT. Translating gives CSVVYRGVSTEAFF.

The chain's CDR3 is CASSFLNEEAEAFF. Here the CDR3 DNA reads TGTGCCAGCAGTTTTTTAAATGAGGAGGCTGAAGCTTTCTTT. This rearrangement joins TRBV6-6 to TRBJ1-1; no clear D. There are 14 residues in the CDR3. Germline V CDR1 and CDR2: MNHNY, SVGAGI (reference sequence). V gave up 4 bases and J gave up 6 bases, with 15 bases separating them.

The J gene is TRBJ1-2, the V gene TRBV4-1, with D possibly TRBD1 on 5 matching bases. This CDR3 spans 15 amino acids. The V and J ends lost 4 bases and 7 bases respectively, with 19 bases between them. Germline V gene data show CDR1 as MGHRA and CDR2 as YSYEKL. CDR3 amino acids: CASSPTRERSAGYTF. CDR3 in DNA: TGCGCCAGCAGCCCTACCAGGGAGAGGTCTGCTGGCTACACCTTC.

CDR3 DNA: TGTGCCAGCAGCATCCCCTCCGGGACTAGCCCTAGAAATTCCTACGAGCAGTACTTC. Translated, it gives CASSIPSGTSPRNSYEQYF. The chain combines TRBV7-2 with TRBJ2-7; TRBD2 aligns across 9 bases. The germline gives CDR1 SGHTA, CDR2 FQGNSA. Trimming took 5 bases from V and 1 from J; bases not matched to a gene: 18. The length of the CDR3 is 19 residues.

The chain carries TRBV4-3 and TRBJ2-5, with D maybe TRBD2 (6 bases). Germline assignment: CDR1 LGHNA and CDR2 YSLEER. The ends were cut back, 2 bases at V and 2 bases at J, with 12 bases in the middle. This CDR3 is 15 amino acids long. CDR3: CASSQFGTDQETQYF. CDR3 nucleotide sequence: TGCGCCAGCAGCCAATTCGGGACTGATCAAGAGACCCAGTACTTC.

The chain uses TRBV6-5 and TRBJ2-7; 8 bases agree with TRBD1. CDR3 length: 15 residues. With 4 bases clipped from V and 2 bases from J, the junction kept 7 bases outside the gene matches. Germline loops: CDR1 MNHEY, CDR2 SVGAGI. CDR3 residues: CASSSGQGNPYEQYF. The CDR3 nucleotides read TGTGCCAGCAGTTCCGGACAGGGAAACCCCTACGAGCAGTACTTC.

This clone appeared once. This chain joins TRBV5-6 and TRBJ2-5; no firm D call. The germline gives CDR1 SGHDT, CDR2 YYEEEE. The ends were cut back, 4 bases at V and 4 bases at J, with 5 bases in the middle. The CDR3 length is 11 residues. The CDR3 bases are TGTGCCAGCAGCCTGCGAGAGACCCAGTACTTC. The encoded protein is CASSLRETQYF.

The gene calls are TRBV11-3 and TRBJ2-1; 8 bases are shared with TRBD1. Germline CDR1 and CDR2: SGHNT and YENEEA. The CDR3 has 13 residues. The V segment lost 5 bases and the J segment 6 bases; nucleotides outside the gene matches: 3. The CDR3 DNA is TGTGCCAGCAGCCGCGGACAGGGCAATGAGCAGTTCTTC. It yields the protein CASSRGQGNEQFF.